Here is one TCR beta chain with its context. Its antigen is unknown. Other nucleotide sequences from this sample produce the same CDR3. The primer mix had 60 Vbeta and 13 Jbeta primers. Sequencing used immunoSEQ multiplex PCR; TCRdb keeps in-frame clones, though not all of them. The sample contains around 98,000 clones, roughly 70% of which appear only once. The data belong to a study of cytomegalovirus exposure and HLA in healthy donors. Study observations and caveats: The authors enumerated over 150 TCR beta chains as linked to cytomegalovirus. Earlier analysis found most TCR beta V segments productive about 87% or about 30% of the time. A later analysis linked a missense variant in DCLRE1C to the trimming of TCR beta V and J genes. Most subjects had HLA-A and HLA-B alleles reportedly predicted accurately by TCR beta sequences.

J lost 4 bases, V lost 3 bases, and 13 bases had no gene match. Germline lookup yields CDR1 MNHNS and CDR2 SASEGT. The CDR3 totals 19 residues. The sequence derives from a man over 45 in good health and CMV-seronegative. The chain couples TRBV6-1 to TRBJ2-1; 12 bases agree with TRBD1. The sequencing sample was made of PBMCs. The CDR3 loop is CASSDPPGQGAMGYNEQFF. The CDR3 bases are TGTGCCAGCAGTGATCCACCGGGACAGGGGGCGATGGGGTACAATGAGCAGTTCTTC.